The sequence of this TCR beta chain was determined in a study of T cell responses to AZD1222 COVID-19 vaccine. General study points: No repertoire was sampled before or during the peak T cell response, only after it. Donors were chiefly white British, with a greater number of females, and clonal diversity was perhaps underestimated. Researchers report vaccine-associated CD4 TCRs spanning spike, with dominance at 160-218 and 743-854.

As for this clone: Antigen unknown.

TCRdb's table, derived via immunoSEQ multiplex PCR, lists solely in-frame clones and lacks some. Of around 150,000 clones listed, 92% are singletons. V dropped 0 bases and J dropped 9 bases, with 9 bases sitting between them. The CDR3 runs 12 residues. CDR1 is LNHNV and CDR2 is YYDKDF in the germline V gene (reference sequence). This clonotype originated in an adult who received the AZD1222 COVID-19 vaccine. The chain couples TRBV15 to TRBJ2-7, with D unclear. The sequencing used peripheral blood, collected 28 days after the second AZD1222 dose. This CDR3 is CATSRDIGVQYF. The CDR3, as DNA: TGTGCCACCAGCAGAGATATTGGGGTGCAGTACTTC.